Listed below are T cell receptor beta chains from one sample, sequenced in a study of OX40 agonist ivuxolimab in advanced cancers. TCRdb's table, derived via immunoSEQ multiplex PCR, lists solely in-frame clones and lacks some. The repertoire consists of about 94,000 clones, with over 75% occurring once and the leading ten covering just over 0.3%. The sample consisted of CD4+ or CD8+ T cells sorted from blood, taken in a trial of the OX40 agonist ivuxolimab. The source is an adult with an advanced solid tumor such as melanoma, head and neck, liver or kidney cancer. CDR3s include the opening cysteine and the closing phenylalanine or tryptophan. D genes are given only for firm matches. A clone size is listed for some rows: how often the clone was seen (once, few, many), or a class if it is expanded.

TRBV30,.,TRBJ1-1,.,CAWSQTVQGCFF,TGTGCCTGGAGCCAGACGGTCCAGGGTTGTTTCTTT
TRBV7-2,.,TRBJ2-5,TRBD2,CASSPQSGGGETQYF,TGTGCCAGCAGCCCACAGTCCGGGGGGGGAGAGACCCAGTACTTC
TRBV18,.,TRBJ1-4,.,CASSPGQGTLEKLFF,TGTGCCAGCTCACCAGGTCAGGGGACATTGGAAAAACTGTTTTTT
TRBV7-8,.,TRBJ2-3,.,CATRRRGPSTDTQYF,TGTGCCACTCGGCGGAGGGGCCCCAGCACAGATACGCAGTATTTT
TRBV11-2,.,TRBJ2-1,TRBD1,CASSLGGQVENEQFF,TGTGCCAGCAGCTTAGGGGGACAGGTTGAGAATGAGCAGTTCTTC
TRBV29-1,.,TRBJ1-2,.,CSVAAGSYGYTF,TGCAGCGTTGCGGCAGGGAGCTATGGCTACACCTTC
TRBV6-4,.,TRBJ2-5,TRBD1,CASSLTGGYETQYF,TGTGCCAGCAGCCTTACAGGGGGCTACGAGACCCAGTACTTC
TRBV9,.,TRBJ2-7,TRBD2,CASSPRRGGGYEQYF,TGTGCCAGCAGCCCCCGGCGTGGGGGGGGTTACGAGCAGTACTTC
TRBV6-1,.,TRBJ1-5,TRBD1,CASSEARGGYSNQPQHF,TGTGCCAGCAGTGAAGCCAGGGGGGGCTATAGCAATCAGCCCCAGCATTTT
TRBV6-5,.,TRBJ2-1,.,CASRGRFSYNEQFF,TGTGCCAGCAGGGGACGGTTCTCCTACAATGAGCAGTTCTTC
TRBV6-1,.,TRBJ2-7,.,CASSEAFWGSEQYF,TGTGCCAGCAGTGAAGCGTTTTGGGGTTCCGAGCAGTACTTC
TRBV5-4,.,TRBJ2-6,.,CASTPVRGRGANVLTF,TGTGCCAGCACCCCAGTGCGGGGTCGGGGGGCCAACGTCCTGACTTTC
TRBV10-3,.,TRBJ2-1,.,CAISDWGREANEQFF,TGTGCCATCAGTGATTGGGGCAGGGAGGCCAATGAGCAGTTCTTC
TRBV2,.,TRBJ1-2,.,CASTKAEHPEGYTF,TGTGCCAGCACCAAGGCGGAGCACCCGGAGGGCTACACCTTC
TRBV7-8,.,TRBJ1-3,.,CASSLAPNTIYF,TGTGCCAGCAGCTTAGCGCCCAACACCATATATTTT
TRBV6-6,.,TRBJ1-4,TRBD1,CASSYPGQGYEKLFF,TGTGCCAGCAGTTACCCGGGACAGGGTTATGAAAAACTGTTTTTT
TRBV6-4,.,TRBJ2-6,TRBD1,CASSAEGQAVFSGANVLTF,TGTGCCAGCAGCGCTGAAGGACAGGCCGTCTTCTCTGGGGCCAACGTCCTGACTTTC
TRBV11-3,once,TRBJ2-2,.,CASSRNTGAGELFF,TGTGCCAGCAGCCGCAACACAGGCGCCGGGGAGCTGTTTTTT
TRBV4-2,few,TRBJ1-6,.,CASSQEAGDPLHF,TGTGCCAGCAGCCAAGAGGCAGGAGATCCCCTCCACTTT
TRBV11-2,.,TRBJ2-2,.,CASSPGLRAGELFF,TGTGCCAGCAGCCCAGGTTTGAGGGCCGGGGAGCTGTTTTTT
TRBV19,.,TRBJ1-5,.,CASSIWGNQPQHF,TGTGCCAGTAGTATTTGGGGCAATCAGCCCCAGCATTTT
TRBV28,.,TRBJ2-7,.,CASSFRDEQYF,TGTGCCAGCAGTTTTAGAGACGAGCAGTACTTC
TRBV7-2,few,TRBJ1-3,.,CASSWDVSSGNTIYF,TGTGCCAGCAGCTGGGACGTGAGCTCTGGAAACACCATATATTTT
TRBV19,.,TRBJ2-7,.,CASSGRAGGDYEQYF,TGTGCCAGCTCTGGCCGGGCAGGCGGGGACTACGAGCAGTACTTC
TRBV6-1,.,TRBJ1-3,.,CASSSYRAGNTIYF,TGTGCCAGCAGCTCCTACAGGGCTGGAAACACCATATATTTT
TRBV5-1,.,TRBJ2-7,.,CASSFLRSVDEQYF,TGCGCCAGCAGCTTTCTGAGGTCTGTTGACGAGCAGTACTTC
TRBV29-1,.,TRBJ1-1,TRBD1,CSARRDRGNTEAFF,TGCAGCGCCCGCAGGGACAGGGGTAACACTGAAGCTTTCTTT
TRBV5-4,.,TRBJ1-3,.,CASSFGDRPSGNTIYF,TGTGCCAGCAGCTTCGGGGACCGTCCCTCTGGAAACACCATATATTTT
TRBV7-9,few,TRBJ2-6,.,CASSYYQGIGANVLTF,TGTGCCAGCAGTTACTATCAGGGGATTGGGGCCAACGTCCTGACTTTC
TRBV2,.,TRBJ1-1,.,CASRGDGNTEAFF,TGTGCCAGCAGAGGAGACGGGAACACTGAAGCTTTCTTT
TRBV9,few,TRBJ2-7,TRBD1,CASSVRDRAEQYF,TGTGCCAGCAGCGTCCGGGACAGGGCCGAGCAGTACTTC
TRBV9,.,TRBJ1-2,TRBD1,CASSSSTGGGGYTF,TGTGCCAGCAGCTCATCGACAGGGGGCGGCGGCTACACCTTC
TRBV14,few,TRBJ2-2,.,CASSDGLTGELFF,TGTGCCAGCAGCGATGGACTCACCGGGGAGCTGTTTTTT
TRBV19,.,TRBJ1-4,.,CASSIGGATNEKLFF,TGTGCCAGTAGTATTGGTGGGGCAACTAATGAAAAACTGTTTTTT
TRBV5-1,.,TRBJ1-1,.,CASSPPEGTLEAFF,TGCGCCAGCAGCCCCCCGGAGGGGACACTAGAAGCTTTCTTT
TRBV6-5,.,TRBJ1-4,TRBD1,CASRARGGNEKLFF,TGTGCCAGCAGAGCCAGGGGGGGAAATGAAAAACTGTTTTTT
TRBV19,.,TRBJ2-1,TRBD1,CASRGTGVREGVQFF,TGTGCCAGTAGAGGGACAGGAGTTAGGGAAGGTGTGCAGTTCTTC
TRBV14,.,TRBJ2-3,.,CASSQATWGGGFTDTQYF,TGTGCCAGCAGCCAAGCAACCTGGGGTGGCGGATTCACAGATACGCAGTATTTT
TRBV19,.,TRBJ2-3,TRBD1,CASGRQGAGDTQYF,TGTGCCAGTGGGAGACAGGGGGCAGGAGATACGCAGTATTTT
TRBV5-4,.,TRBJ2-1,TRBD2,CASSPGTSHEQFF,TGTGCCAGCAGCCCCGGGACTAGTCATGAGCAGTTCTTC
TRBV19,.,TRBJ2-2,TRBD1,CASSIRGQGLTGELFF,TGTGCCAGTAGTATACGGGGACAGGGGTTAACCGGGGAGCTGTTTTTT